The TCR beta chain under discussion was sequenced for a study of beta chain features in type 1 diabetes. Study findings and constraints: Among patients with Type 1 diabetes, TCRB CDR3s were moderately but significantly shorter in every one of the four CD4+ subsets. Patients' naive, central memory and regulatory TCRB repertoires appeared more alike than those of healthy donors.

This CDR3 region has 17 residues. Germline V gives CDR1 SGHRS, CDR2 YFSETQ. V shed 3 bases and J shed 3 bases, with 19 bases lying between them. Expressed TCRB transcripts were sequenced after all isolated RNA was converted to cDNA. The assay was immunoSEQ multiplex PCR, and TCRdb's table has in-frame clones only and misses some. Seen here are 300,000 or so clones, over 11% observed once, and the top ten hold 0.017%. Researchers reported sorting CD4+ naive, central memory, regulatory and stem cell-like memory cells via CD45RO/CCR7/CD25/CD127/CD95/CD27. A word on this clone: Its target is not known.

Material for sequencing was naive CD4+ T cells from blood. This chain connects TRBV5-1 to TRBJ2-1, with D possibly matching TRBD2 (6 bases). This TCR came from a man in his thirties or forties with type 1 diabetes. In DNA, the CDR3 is TGCGCCAGCAGCTGGAACCTAGCGACCAGCGGCTACAATGAGCAGTTCTTC. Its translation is CASSWNLATSGYNEQFF.